This T cell receptor (beta chain) derives from a study of CD4 T cells in relation to SARS-CoV-2 and coronaviruses. This table comes from immunoSEQ multiplex PCR, and its TCRdb copy is limited to in-frame clones, with some not included. Of tens of thousands of clones listed, 80% to 90% are singletons. This CDR3 has 16 amino acids. Per the germline V gene, CDR1 is SQVTM and CDR2 is ANQGSEA. The ends lost 6 bases at V and 6 bases at J; junction bases unmatched: 14. The sequencing input was memory CD4+ T cells from PBMCs. The clonotype was recovered from an adult with COVID-19. The chain combines TRBV29-1 with TRBJ2-7; 13 bases align to TRBD2. In DNA form, the CDR3 reads TGCAGCGTCATTCCCGGACTAGCGGGAGATCACGGCGAGCAGTACTTC. It is translated as CSVIPGLAGDHGEQYF.